This T cell receptor (beta chain) was found in a study of cytomegalovirus exposure and HLA in healthy donors. The PCR used 60 Vbeta and 13 Jbeta primers. Measured with immunoSEQ multiplex PCR; TCRdb has only the in-frame clones, and not every one. The sample lists 150,000 to 200,000 clones; around 77% were seen once. Trimming took 3 bases from V and 6 from J, leaving 12 bases between them. There are 14 residues in the CDR3. CDR1 MNHNS and CDR2 SASEGT come from the germline V gene. The chain joins TRBV6-1 to TRBJ2-4; a weak D match, TRBD1 (6 bases). The sample was PBMCs. The clonotype was recovered from a woman between 25 and 40 years old in good health and CMV-seropositive. DNA for the CDR3: TGTGCCAGCAGTGATGGGGACATCCGAAACATTCAGTACTTC. Translated, it gives CASSDGDIRNIQYF.